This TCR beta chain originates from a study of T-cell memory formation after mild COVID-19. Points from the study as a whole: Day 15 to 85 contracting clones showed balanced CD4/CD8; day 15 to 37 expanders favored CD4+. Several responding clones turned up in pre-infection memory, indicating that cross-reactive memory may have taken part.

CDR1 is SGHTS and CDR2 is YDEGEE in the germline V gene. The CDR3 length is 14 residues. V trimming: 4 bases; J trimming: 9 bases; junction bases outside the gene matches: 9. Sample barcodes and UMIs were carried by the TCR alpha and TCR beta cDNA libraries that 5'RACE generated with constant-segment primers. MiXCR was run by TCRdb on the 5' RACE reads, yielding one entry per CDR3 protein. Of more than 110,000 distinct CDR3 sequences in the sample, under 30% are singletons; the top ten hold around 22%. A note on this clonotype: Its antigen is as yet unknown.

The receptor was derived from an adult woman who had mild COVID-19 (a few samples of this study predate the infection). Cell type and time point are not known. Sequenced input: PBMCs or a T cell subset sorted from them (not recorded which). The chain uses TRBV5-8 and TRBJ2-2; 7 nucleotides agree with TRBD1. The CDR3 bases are TGTGCCAGCAGCCCGGGACAGAACATCCGGGAGCTGTTTTTT. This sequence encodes CASSPGQNIRELFF.